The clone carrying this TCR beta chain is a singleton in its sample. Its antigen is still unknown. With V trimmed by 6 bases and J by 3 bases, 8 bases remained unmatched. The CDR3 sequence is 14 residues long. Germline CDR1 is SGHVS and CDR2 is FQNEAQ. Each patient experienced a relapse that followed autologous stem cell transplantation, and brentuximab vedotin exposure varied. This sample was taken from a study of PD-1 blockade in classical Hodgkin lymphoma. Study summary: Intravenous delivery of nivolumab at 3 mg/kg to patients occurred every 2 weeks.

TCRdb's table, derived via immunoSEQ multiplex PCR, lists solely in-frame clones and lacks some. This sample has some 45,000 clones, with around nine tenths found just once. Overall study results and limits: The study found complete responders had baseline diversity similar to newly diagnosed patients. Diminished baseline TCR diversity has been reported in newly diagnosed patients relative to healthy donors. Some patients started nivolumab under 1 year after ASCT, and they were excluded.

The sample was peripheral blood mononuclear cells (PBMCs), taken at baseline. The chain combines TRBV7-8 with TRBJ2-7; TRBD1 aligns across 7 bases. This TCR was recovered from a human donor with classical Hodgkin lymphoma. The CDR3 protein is CASSLRDRLYEQYF. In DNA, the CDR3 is TGTGCCAGCAGTCTTCGGGACAGACTCTACGAGCAGTACTTC. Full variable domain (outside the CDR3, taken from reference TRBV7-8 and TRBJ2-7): GAGVSQSPRYKVAKRGQDVALRCDPISGHVSLFWYQQALGQGPEFLTYFQNEAQLDKSGLPSDRFFAERPEGSVSTLKIQRTQQEDSAVYLCASSLRDRLYEQYFGPGTRLTVT.